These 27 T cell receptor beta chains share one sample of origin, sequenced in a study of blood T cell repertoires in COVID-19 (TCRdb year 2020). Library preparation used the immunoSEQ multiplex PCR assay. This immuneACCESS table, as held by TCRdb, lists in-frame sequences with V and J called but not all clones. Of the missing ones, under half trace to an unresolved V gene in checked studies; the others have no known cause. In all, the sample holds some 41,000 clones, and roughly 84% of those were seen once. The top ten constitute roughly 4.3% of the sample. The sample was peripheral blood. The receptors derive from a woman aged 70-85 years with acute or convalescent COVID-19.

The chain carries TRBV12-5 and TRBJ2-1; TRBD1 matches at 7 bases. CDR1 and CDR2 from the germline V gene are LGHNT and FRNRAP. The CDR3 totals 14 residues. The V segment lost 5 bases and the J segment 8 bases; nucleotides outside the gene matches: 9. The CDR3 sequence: CASGPGTATYEQFF. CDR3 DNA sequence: TGTGCTAGTGGTCCCGGGACAGCGACCTATGAGCAGTTCTTC.

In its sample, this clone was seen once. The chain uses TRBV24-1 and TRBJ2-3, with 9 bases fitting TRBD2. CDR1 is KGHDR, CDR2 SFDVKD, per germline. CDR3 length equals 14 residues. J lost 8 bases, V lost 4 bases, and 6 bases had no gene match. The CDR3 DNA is TGTGCCACCAGTGACCGGACTAGCGCGAGTACGCAGTATTTT. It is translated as CATSDRTSASTQYF.

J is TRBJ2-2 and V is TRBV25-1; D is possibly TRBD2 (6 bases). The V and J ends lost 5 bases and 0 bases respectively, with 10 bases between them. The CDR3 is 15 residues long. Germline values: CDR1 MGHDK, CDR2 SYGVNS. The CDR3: CASSKAGANTGELFF. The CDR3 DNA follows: TGTGCCAGCAGTAAAGCGGGCGCGAACACCGGGGAGCTGTTTTTT.

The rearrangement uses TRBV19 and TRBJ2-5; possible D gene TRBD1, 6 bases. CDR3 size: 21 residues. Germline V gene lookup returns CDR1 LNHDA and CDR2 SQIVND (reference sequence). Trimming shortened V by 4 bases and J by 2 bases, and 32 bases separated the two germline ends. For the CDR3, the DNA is TGTGCCAGTAGTAACCACAGGGTTCCAGTTAGCCGGGGAGAGAGACAAGAGACCCAGTACTTC. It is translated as CASSNHRVPVSRGERQETQYF.

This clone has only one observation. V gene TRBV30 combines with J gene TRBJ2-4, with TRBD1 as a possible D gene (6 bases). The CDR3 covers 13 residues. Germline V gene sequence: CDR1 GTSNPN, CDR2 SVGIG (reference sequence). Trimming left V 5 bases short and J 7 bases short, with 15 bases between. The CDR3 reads CAWRPTGLNIQYF. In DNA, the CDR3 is TGTGCCTGGCGACCCACAGGGTTGAACATTCAGTACTTC.

The CDR3 nucleotides read TGTGCCAGCAGCATATGGACAGGGGGTACTAACTATGGCTACACCTTC. It yields the protein CASSIWTGGTNYGYTF. The chain joins TRBV5-6 to TRBJ1-2, with 10 bases identical to TRBD1. Germline trimming cut 4 bases from V and 0 bases from J; bases unmatched to any gene: 6. This CDR3 is built from 16 residues. The germline V gene encodes CDR1 SGHDT and CDR2 YYEEEE.

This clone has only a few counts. The CDR3 DNA is TGTGCCAGCAGTTATAAGCGAACAGAGACCCAGTACTTC. This codes for CASSYKRTETQYF. The chain combines TRBV12-3 or TRBV12-4 with TRBJ2-5; D is ambiguous. Trimming pared 4 bases from V and 4 bases from J, leaving 10 bases between. The CDR3 covers 13 residues.

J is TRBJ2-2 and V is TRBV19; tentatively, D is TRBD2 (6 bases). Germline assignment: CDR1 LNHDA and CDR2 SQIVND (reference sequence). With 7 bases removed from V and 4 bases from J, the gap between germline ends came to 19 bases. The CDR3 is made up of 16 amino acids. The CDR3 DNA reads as TGTGCCAGTAATCCCCCCGGGCGGGGCGGCACCGGGGAGCTGTTTTTT. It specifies CASNPPGRGGTGELFF.

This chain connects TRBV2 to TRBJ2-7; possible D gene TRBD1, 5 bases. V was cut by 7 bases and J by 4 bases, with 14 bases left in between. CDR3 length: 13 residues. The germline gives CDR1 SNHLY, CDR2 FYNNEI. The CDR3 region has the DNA TGTGCCAGCACTGCCACTCCAGGGTACGAGCAGTACTTC. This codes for CASTATPGYEQYF.

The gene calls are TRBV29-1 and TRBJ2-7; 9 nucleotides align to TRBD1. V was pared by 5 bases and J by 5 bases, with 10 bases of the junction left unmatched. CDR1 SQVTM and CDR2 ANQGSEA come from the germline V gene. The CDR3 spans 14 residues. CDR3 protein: CSVTGTGKTDEQYF. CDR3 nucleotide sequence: TGCAGCGTTACCGGGACAGGGAAAACGGACGAGCAGTACTTC.

CDR3 residues: CASSLVLGGGRREQFF. The CDR3 DNA reads as TGCGCCAGCAGCTTGGTCCTGGGGGGCGGGAGGAGGGAGCAGTTCTTC. V gene TRBV5-1 combines with J gene TRBJ2-1, with TRBD2 matching 8 bases. This CDR3 is 16 amino acids long. Losses at the gene ends were 0 bases for V and 10 bases for J; bases not matched to a gene: 12. Germline V gene lookup returns CDR1 SGHRS and CDR2 YFSETQ.

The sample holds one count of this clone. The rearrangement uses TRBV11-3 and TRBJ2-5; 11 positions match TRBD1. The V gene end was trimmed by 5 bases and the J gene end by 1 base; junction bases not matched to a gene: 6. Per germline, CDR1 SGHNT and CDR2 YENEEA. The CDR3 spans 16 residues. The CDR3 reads CASSTGTGGAQETQYF. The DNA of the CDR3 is TGTGCCAGCAGCACCGGGACAGGGGGGGCCCAAGAGACCCAGTACTTC.

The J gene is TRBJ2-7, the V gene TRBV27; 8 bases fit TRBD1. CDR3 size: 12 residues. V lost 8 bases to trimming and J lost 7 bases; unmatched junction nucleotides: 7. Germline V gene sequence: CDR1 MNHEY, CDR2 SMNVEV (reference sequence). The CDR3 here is CASGYRTGEQYF. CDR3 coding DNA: TGTGCCAGCGGGTACCGGACAGGGGAGCAGTACTTC.

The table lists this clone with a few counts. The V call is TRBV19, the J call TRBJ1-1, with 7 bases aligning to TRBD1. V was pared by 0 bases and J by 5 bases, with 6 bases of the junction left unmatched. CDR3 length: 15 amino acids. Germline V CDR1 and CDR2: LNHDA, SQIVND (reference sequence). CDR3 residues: CASSIETGPGTEAFF. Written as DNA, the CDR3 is TGTGCCAGTAGTATAGAGACAGGGCCGGGGACTGAAGCTTTCTTT.

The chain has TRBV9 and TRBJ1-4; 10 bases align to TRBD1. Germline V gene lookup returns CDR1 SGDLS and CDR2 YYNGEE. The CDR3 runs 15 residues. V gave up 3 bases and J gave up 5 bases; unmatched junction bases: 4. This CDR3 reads CASSAGQGENEKLFF. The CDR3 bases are TGTGCCAGCAGCGCCGGACAGGGGGAAAATGAAAAACTGTTTTTT. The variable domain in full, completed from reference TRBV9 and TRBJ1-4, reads DSGVTQTPKHLITATGQRVTLRCSPRSGDLSVYWYQQSLDQGLQFLIQYYNGEERAKGNILERFSAQQFPDLHSELNLSSLELGDSALYFCASSAGQGENEKLFFGSGTQLSVL.

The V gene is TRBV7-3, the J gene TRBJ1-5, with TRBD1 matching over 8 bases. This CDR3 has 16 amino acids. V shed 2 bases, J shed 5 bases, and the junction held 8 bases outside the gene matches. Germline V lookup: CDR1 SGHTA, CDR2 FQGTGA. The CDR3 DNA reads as TGTGCCAGCAGCTTACCTGGGACAGGACAACATCAGCCCCAGCATTTT. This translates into CASSLPGTGQHQPQHF.

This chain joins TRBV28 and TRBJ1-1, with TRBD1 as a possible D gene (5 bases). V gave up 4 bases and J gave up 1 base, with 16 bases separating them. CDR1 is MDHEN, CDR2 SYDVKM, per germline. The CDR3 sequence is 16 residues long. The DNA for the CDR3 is TGTGCCAGCAGTTCCTGGCCTGACAGCAAGAACACTGAAGCTTTCTTT. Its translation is CASSSWPDSKNTEAFF. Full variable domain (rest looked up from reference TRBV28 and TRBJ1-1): DVKVTQSSRYLVKRTGEKVFLECVQDMDHENMFWYRQDPGLGLRLIYFSYDVKMKEKGDIPEGYSVSREKKERFSLILESASTNQTSMYLCASSSWPDSKNTEAFFGQGTRLTVV.

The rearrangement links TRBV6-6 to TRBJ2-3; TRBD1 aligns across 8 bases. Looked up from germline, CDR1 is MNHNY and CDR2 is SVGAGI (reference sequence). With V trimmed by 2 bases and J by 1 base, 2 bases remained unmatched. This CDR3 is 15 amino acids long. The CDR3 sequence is CASSYLGQGTDTQYF. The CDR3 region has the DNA TGTGCCAGCAGTTACCTGGGACAGGGCACAGATACGCAGTATTTT.

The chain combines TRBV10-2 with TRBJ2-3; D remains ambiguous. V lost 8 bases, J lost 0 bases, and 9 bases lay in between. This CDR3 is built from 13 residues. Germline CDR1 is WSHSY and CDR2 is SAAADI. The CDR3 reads CASLTESTDTQYF. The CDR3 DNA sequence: TGCGCCAGCTTGACTGAAAGCACAGATACGCAGTATTTT.

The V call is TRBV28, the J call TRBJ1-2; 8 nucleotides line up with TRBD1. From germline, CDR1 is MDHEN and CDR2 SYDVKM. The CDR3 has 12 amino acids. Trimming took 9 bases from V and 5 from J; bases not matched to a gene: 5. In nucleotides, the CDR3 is TGTGCCAGGGGACAGGCTCCGTATGGCTACACCTTC. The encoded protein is CARGQAPYGYTF.

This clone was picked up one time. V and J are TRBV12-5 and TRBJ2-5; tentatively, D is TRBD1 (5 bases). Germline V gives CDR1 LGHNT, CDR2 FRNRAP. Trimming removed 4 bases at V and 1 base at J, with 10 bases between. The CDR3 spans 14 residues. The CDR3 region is CASGSWTTQETQYF. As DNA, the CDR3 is TGTGCTAGTGGTTCTTGGACAACCCAAGAGACCCAGTACTTC.

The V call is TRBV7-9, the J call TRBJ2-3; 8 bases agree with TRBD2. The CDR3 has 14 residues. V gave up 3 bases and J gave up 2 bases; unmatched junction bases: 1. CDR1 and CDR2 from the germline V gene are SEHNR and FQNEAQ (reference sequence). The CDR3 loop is CASSLGLVTDTQYF. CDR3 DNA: TGTGCCAGCAGCTTGGGACTAGTCACAGATACGCAGTATTTT.

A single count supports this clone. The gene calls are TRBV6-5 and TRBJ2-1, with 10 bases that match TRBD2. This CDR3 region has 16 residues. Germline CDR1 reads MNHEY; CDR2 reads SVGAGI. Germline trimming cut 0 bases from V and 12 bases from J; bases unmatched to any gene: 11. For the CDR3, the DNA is TGTGCCAGCAGTTACTCAACATCGCTAGCGGGAGAAGGGCAGTTCTTC. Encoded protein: CASSYSTSLAGEGQFF.

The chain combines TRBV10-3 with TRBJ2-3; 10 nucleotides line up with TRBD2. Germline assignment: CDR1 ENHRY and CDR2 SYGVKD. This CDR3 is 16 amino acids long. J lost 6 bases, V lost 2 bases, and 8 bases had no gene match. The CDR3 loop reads CAISEGSSGRGDTQYF. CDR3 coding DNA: TGTGCCATCAGTGAGGGGTCTAGCGGGAGAGGGGATACGCAGTATTTT.

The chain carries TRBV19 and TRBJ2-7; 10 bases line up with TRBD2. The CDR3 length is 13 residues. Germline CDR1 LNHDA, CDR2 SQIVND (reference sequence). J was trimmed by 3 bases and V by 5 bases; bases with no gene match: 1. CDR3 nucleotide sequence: TGTGCCAGTAGTCAGCGGGAGGGCTACGAGCAGTACTTC. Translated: CASSQREGYEQYF.

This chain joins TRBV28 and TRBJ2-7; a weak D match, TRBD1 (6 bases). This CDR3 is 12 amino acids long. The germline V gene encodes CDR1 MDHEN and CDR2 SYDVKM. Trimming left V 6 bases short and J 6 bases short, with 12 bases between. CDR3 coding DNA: TGTGCCAGCAGGGTAACAGGGAGCGAGCAGTACTTC. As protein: CASRVTGSEQYF. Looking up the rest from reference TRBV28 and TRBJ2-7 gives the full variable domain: DVKVTQSSRYLVKRTGEKVFLECVQDMDHENMFWYRQDPGLGLRLIYFSYDVKMKEKGDIPEGYSVSREKKERFSLILESASTNQTSMYLCASRVTGSEQYFGPGTRLTVT.

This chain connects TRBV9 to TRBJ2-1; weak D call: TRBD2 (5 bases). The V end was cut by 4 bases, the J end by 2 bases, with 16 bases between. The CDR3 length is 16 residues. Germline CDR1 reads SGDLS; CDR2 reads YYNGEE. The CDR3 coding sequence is TGTGCCAGCAGCTTGTCTACGAGCGGTGCCTACAATGAGCAGTTCTTC. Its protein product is CASSLSTSGAYNEQFF.